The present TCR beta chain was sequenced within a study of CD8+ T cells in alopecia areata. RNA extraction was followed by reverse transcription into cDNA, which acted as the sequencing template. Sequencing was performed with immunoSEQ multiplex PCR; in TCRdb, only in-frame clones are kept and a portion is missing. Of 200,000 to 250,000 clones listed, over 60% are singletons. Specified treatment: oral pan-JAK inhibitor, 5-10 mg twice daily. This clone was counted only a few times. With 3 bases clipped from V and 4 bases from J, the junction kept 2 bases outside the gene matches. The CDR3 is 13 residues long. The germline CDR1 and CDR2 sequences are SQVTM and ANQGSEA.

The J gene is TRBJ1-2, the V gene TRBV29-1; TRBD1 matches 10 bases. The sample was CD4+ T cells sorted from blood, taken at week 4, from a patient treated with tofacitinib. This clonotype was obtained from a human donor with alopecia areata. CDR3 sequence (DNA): TGCAGCGTTGACGGGACAGGGGCCTATGGCTACACCTTC. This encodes CSVDGTGAYGYTF. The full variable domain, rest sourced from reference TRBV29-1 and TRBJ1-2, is SAVISQKPSRDICQRGTSLTIQCQVDSQVTMMFWYRQQPGQSLTLIATANQGSEATYESGFVIDKFPISRPNLTFSTLTVSNMSPEDSSIYLCSVDGTGAYGYTFGSGTRLTVV.